This passage covers 28 T cell receptor beta chains from one sample sequenced in a study of shared clonotypes between healthy human individuals. Selected positively for CCR7 and CD45RO-negative, naive CD8 cells excluded terminally differentiated effector memory CD45RA+ cells. TCRdb's copy holds only in-frame clones and misses some; the assay was immunoSEQ multiplex PCR. Here the sample spans about 1,900,000 clones, approximately 94% being singletons. Specimen: naive CD8+ T cells sorted from blood. The receptor set was obtained from a young man in good health.

The CDR3 region has the DNA TGTGCCAGCTCCGAGCGGGAGCACTACGAGCAGTACTTC. Its protein is CASSEREHYEQYF. V and J are TRBV11-3 and TRBJ2-7; the match to TRBD2 covers 8 bases. Per germline, CDR1 SGHNT and CDR2 YENEEA. J lost 3 bases, V lost 8 bases, and 6 bases had no gene match. The CDR3 is 13 residues long.

A few counts support this clone. The J gene is TRBJ1-5, the V gene TRBV11-2; D remains ambiguous. The CDR3 is 12 amino acids. Germline V gene lookup returns CDR1 SGHAT and CDR2 FQNNGV. Trimming pared 1 base from V and 7 bases from J, leaving 5 bases between. For the CDR3, the DNA is TGTGCCAGCAGCTTAGTTGGGCAGCCCCAGCATTTT. Residues: CASSLVGQPQHF.

This chain connects TRBV10-1 to TRBJ2-7; 9 bases map to TRBD2. The CDR3 is 15 residues long. V was clipped by 4 bases and J by 4 bases; unmatched bases: 8. Germline CDR1 reads WNHNN; CDR2 reads SYGVQD (reference sequence). The CDR3 here is CASSVTSGYRYEQYF. In DNA, the CDR3 is TGCGCCAGCAGTGTGACTAGCGGCTACCGATACGAGCAGTACTTC.

Comment on this clone: Within the sample, other DNA sequences also encode this same CDR3. CDR3 coding DNA: TGCGCCAGCAGCCTGACTAGCGGGGGCACAGATACGCAGTATTTT. Its protein product is CASSLTSGGTDTQYF. The J gene is TRBJ2-3, the V gene TRBV4-1, with TRBD2 matching over 11 bases. This CDR3 has 15 residues. CDR1 is MGHRA, CDR2 YSYEKL, per germline. V was pared by 4 bases and J by 1 base, with 1 base of the junction left unmatched.

This sequence joins TRBV4-3 and TRBJ2-7; D is unresolved. Trimming removed 0 bases at V and 3 bases at J, with 9 bases between. From germline, CDR1 is LGHNA and CDR2 YSLEER. The CDR3 is made up of 14 amino acids. The CDR3 bases are TGCGCCAGCAGCCAAGATCCGGATCTCTACGAGCAGTACTTC. This codes for CASSQDPDLYEQYF.

As to this clone: Other DNA sequences in this sample translate to the same CDR3. The V and J genes are TRBV9 and TRBJ2-5, with D possibly matching TRBD2 (7 bases). V lost 0 bases to trimming and J lost 5 bases, with 11 bases between them. The CDR3 is 14 residues long. Per the germline V gene, CDR1 is SGDLS and CDR2 is YYNGEE. As DNA, the CDR3 is TGTGCCAGCAGCGTAGCTGGGGGGGCGGAGACCCAGTACTTC. Translating gives CASSVAGGAETQYF.

The V call is TRBV27, the J call TRBJ1-6; D ambiguous. Germline V lookup: CDR1 MNHEY, CDR2 SMNVEV (reference sequence). The V gene lost 6 bases and the J gene lost 7 bases, with 7 bases spanning the gap. This CDR3 has 12 residues. CDR3 sequence reads: CASSTGNSPLHF. In DNA form, the CDR3 reads TGTGCCAGCAGCACGGGAAATTCACCCCTCCACTTT.

This clone was found once. J is TRBJ2-4 and V is TRBV18, with unresolved D. CDR3 length equals 14 residues. V was shortened by 0 bases and J by 5 bases, with 8 bases between the two germline ends. Germline V gene sequence: CDR1 KGHSH, CDR2 LQKENI. In nucleotides, the CDR3 is TGTGCCAGCTCACCACCGTCCAGTCAAAACATTCAGTACTTC. It codes for CASSPPSSQNIQYF.

V gene TRBV10-3 combines with J gene TRBJ2-1; no reliable D call. V dropped 6 bases and J dropped 4 bases, with 7 bases sitting between them. Germline assignment: CDR1 ENHRY and CDR2 SYGVKD. The CDR3 sequence is 12 residues long. The CDR3 protein is CAIRASYNEQFF. The CDR3 nucleotides read TGTGCCATCAGGGCAAGTTACAATGAGCAGTTCTTC.

Comments on this clone: Other DNA sequences in the sample encode the same CDR3. The chain has TRBV4-1 and TRBJ2-1, with D unresolved. The V end lost 0 bases, the J end lost 6 bases, and 9 bases lay between the germline ends. This CDR3 has 14 residues. Germline V gene sequence: CDR1 MGHRA, CDR2 YSYEKL. CDR3 sequence: CASSQDRVGNEQFF. CDR3 nucleotides: TGCGCCAGCAGCCAAGATCGGGTCGGCAATGAGCAGTTCTTC.

V is TRBV7-9 and J is TRBJ2-1, with 14 positions matching TRBD2. V was pared by 5 bases and J by 10 bases, with 7 bases of the junction left unmatched. The CDR3 length is 15 residues. From germline, CDR1 is SEHNR and CDR2 FQNEAQ (reference sequence). The CDR3 protein is CASSQAGLAGVEQFF. The CDR3 DNA sequence: TGTGCCAGCAGCCAGGCGGGACTAGCGGGAGTCGAGCAGTTCTTC.

This sequence joins TRBV5-1 and TRBJ2-2; D is unresolved. CDR1 and CDR2 (germline): SGHRS, YFSETQ. The CDR3 has 14 amino acids. V was pared by 2 bases and J by 0 bases, with 5 bases between. The CDR3 loop reads CASSFVANTGELFF. CDR3 sequence (DNA): TGCGCCAGCAGCTTTGTCGCGAACACCGGGGAGCTGTTTTTT.

CDR3 nucleotides: TGTGCCAGCAGTTTAATGGGGGGGTCTTACGAGCAGTACTTC. Translating gives CASSLMGGSYEQYF. The chain is built from TRBV28 and TRBJ2-7; 7 bases agree with TRBD2. The CDR3 is 14 residues long. CDR1 is MDHEN, CDR2 SYDVKM, per germline. V shed 2 bases and J 4 bases; nucleotides not matched to a gene: 5.

The chain has TRBV10-2 and TRBJ2-7; tentatively, D is TRBD1 (6 bases). Germline CDR1 reads WSHSY; CDR2 reads SAAADI. CDR3 length equals 11 residues. V dropped 8 bases and J dropped 6 bases, with 11 bases sitting between them. This chain's CDR3 is CASGQGLEQYF. CDR3 sequence (DNA): TGCGCCAGCGGGCAGGGGCTCGAGCAGTACTTC.

The chain combines TRBV18 with TRBJ1-4, with D hard to call. Trimming removed 2 bases at V and 4 bases at J, with 5 bases between. The length of the CDR3 is 13 residues. The germline CDR1 and CDR2 sequences are KGHSH and LQKENI. The CDR3 DNA follows: TGTGCCAGCTCACCAGCCAATAATGAAAAACTGTTTTTT. Encoded protein: CASSPANNEKLFF.

The gene calls are TRBV9 and TRBJ1-1; D may be TRBD1 (6 bases). The CDR3 covers 14 residues. Trimming stripped 6 bases from V and 2 bases from J, with 14 bases between. CDR1 is SGDLS and CDR2 is YYNGEE in the germline V gene. CDR3 loop: CASNGGQTNTEAFF. As DNA, the CDR3 is TGTGCCAGCAACGGGGGGCAGACTAACACTGAAGCTTTCTTT. The entire variable domain, with the rest obtained from reference TRBV9 and TRBJ1-1, is as follows: DSGVTQTPKHLITATGQRVTLRCSPRSGDLSVYWYQQSLDQGLQFLIQYYNGEERAKGNILERFSAQQFPDLHSELNLSSLELGDSALYFCASNGGQTNTEAFFGQGTRLTVV.

The chain joins TRBV11-2 to TRBJ2-1, with 9 bases identical to TRBD2. The CDR3 loop spans 19 amino acids. J was trimmed by 0 bases and V by 1 base; bases with no gene match: 10. CDR1 and CDR2 from the germline V gene are SGHAT and FQNNGV. Here the CDR3 DNA reads TGTGCCAGCAGCTTAGGAGTGATAGCGGGAGACAGCTCCTACAATGAGCAGTTCTTC. Its translation is CASSLGVIAGDSSYNEQFF.

Notes on this clone: This CDR3 is also generated by other DNA sequences in the sample. CDR3 DNA sequence: TGCGCCAGCAGTGAGACAGGGGGCGCTTATGGCTACACCTTC. It translates to CASSETGGAYGYTF. V is TRBV10-2 and J is TRBJ1-2; 9 positions agree with TRBD1. This CDR3 spans 14 amino acids. Germline CDR1 and CDR2: WSHSY and SAAADI. V was pared by 2 bases and J by 5 bases, with 3 bases of the junction left unmatched.

The chain is built from TRBV27 and TRBJ2-7, with 8 bases aligning to TRBD2. This CDR3 has 15 amino acids. From germline, CDR1 is MNHEY and CDR2 SMNVEV (reference sequence). V lost 5 bases to trimming and J lost 3 bases; unmatched junction nucleotides: 9. The CDR3 DNA follows: TGTGCCAGCAGTCCTTTAGCGGGGACCTTCTACGAGCAGTACTTC. Its translation: CASSPLAGTFYEQYF.

This clone was detected only once. This CDR3 reads CASSHGGSNQPQHF. In DNA, the CDR3 is TGCGCCAGCAGCCACGGAGGGAGCAATCAGCCCCAGCATTTT. The rearrangement uses TRBV4-1 and TRBJ1-5; no clear D gene. CDR1 MGHRA and CDR2 YSYEKL come from the germline V gene. The CDR3 is made up of 14 amino acids. The V end lost 3 bases, the J end lost 1 base, and 7 bases lay between the germline ends.

CDR3 amino acids: CASSRGYGANVLTF. CDR3 in DNA: TGTGCCAGCAGCAGGGGTTACGGGGCCAACGTCCTGACTTTC. The chain is built from TRBV25-1 and TRBJ2-6, with D possibly being TRBD1 (6 bases). V was cut by 6 bases and J by 4 bases, with 10 bases left in between. Per germline, CDR1 MGHDK and CDR2 SYGVNS. This CDR3 has 14 residues.

The V and J genes are TRBV7-9 and TRBJ1-3, with D perhaps matching TRBD1 (5 bases). The V gene's germline CDR1 is SEHNR and CDR2 FQNEAQ (reference sequence). The CDR3 has 15 residues. V was shortened by 5 bases and J by 0 bases, with 11 bases between the two germline ends. The CDR3 DNA sequence: TGTGCCAGCAGCCCCCCCGGGGGCTCTGGAAACACCATATATTTT. Translated, it gives CASSPPGGSGNTIYF.

J is TRBJ2-7 and V is TRBV7-9; D unresolved. This CDR3 is 13 amino acids long. In germline, CDR1 is SEHNR, CDR2 FQNEAQ (reference sequence). The ends were cut back, 3 bases at V and 2 bases at J, with 8 bases in the middle. The CDR3, as DNA: TGTGCCAGCAGCTTGTACCGGACCTACGAGCAGTACTTC. Protein: CASSLYRTYEQYF.

The chain couples TRBV27 to TRBJ2-7, with TRBD2 as a possible D gene (6 bases). In germline, CDR1 is MNHEY, CDR2 SMNVEV (reference sequence). With 2 bases removed from V and 2 bases from J, the gap between germline ends came to 10 bases. This CDR3 region has 14 residues. DNA for the CDR3: TGTGCCAGCAGTTTAGGAGGGAAAGCCTACGAGCAGTACTTC. Translating it yields CASSLGGKAYEQYF.

The chain joins TRBV18 to TRBJ2-2; 11 positions match TRBD1. CDR1 and CDR2 from the germline V gene are KGHSH and LQKENI. The trim removed 5 bases at V and 4 bases at J, leaving 6 bases unmatched. The CDR3 covers 16 residues. Written as DNA, the CDR3 is TGTGCCAGCTCAAGAGGACAGGGGGCGCCCACCGGGGAGCTGTTTTTT. Protein: CASSRGQGAPTGELFF.

This clone was picked up one time. The gene calls are TRBV4-1 and TRBJ1-2; TRBD1 might be the D (5 bases). Deletions cut 0 bases from V and 2 bases from J, with 10 bases between. CDR3 length: 15 residues. Germline V gene lookup returns CDR1 MGHRA and CDR2 YSYEKL. The CDR3 loop reads CASSQDQGWNYGYTF. DNA of the CDR3: TGCGCCAGCAGCCAAGATCAGGGTTGGAACTATGGCTACACCTTC.

This clone was seen a single time. V usage is TRBV4-1 and J usage is TRBJ1-3; maybe TRBD1 (5 bases). Trimming took off 1 base at V and 4 bases at J, with 11 bases between the two ends. CDR3 length equals 15 residues. Germline values: CDR1 MGHRA, CDR2 YSYEKL. The CDR3 coding sequence is TGCGCCAGCAGCCAAGTTGGGGGAGTGGGAAACACCATATATTTT. This gives the protein CASSQVGGVGNTIYF.

This clone was seen once. V usage is TRBV2 and J usage is TRBJ1-5; 7 bases are a match to TRBD1. This CDR3 contains 13 residues. Germline CDR1 SNHLY, CDR2 FYNNEI. After removal of 5 bases from V and 7 bases from J, the junction contained 5 bases not matched to a gene. This CDR3 reads CASSSGQIQPQHF. The CDR3 DNA sequence: TGTGCCAGCAGTTCGGGACAGATCCAGCCCCAGCATTTT.